Each of the 28 T cell receptor beta chains below was sequenced from the same sample in a study of blood T cell repertoires in COVID-19. Repertoires were generated with immunoSEQ multiplex PCR, while TCRdb's copy carries only in-frame clones and drops some. The data contain roughly 160,000 clones, about 86% of them seen just once; the ten biggest clones take up about a tenth. The specimen sequenced was peripheral blood. The receptors here all came from a man between 65 and 79 years old with active or convalescent COVID-19.

The CDR3 DNA reads TGTGCCAGCCTTATAGGGGGTGGGGCGGCTGAAGCTTTCTTT. As protein: CASLIGGGAAEAFF. The genes are TRBV28 and TRBJ1-1; D is perhaps TRBD1 (6 bases). Trimming removed 8 bases at V and 6 bases at J, with 19 bases between. Germline lookup yields CDR1 MDHEN and CDR2 SYDVKM. This CDR3 has 14 amino acids.

This rearrangement joins TRBV18 to TRBJ1-1; tentatively, D is TRBD1 (5 bases). The CDR3 runs to 13 residues. Germline values: CDR1 KGHSH, CDR2 LQKENI. The V end lost 3 bases, the J end lost 3 bases, and 8 bases lay between the germline ends. Here the CDR3 DNA reads TGTGCCAGCTCACCCGGGGGAGACACTGAAGCTTTCTTT. This sequence encodes CASSPGGDTEAFF. The complete variable domain, with remaining parts taken from reference TRBV18 and TRBJ1-1, reads NAGVMQNPRHLVRRRGQEARLRCSPMKGHSHVYWYRQLPEEGLKFMVYLQKENIIDESGMPKERFSAEFPKEGPSILRIQQVVRGDSAAYFCASSPGGDTEAFFGQGTRLTVV.

This clone was detected once. The rearrangement joins TRBV15 to TRBJ1-2, with 7 bases matching TRBD1. The CDR3 extends over 12 amino acids. Per the germline V gene, CDR1 is LNHNV and CDR2 is YYDKDF (reference sequence). The ends lost 7 bases at V and 8 bases at J; junction bases unmatched: 7. CDR3 residues: CATTTGAEGYTF. In DNA form, the CDR3 reads TGTGCCACCACTACAGGGGCGGAGGGCTACACCTTC.

This clone occurred once. A junction end diverges from the germline sequence, so it may reflect a read error. V gene TRBV7-7 combines with J gene TRBJ2-5, with a possible D match to TRBD1 (6 bases). From germline, CDR1 is SSHAT and CDR2 FNYEAQ (reference sequence). CDR3 size: 15 residues. The CDR3 region has the DNA TGTGCTAGCAGCTCCCCAATAGGGGGAAGAGAGACCCAGTACTTC. Protein: CASSSPIGGRETQYF.

This sequence joins TRBV12-3 or TRBV12-4 and TRBJ1-2; possibly TRBD1 for D (5 bases). CDR3 length: 13 amino acids. Trimming cost V 2 bases and J 4 bases, with 8 bases left between them. The CDR3 is CASSLRGVYGYTF. DNA of the CDR3: TGTGCCAGCAGTTTACGGGGGGTCTATGGCTACACCTTC.

The rearrangement joins TRBV6-4 to TRBJ2-1; TRBD2 agrees at 8 bases. The CDR3 is 15 amino acids. V lost 4 bases, J lost 8 bases, and 10 bases stayed unmatched. Germline CDR1 and CDR2: MRHNA and SNTAGT. CDR3 region: CASSGAGAPSDEQFF. DNA for the CDR3: TGTGCCAGCAGTGGAGCGGGAGCCCCCTCGGATGAGCAGTTCTTC.

The chain links TRBV15 to TRBJ1-6; the D is unclear. This CDR3 spans 13 amino acids. V was clipped by 3 bases and J by 5 bases, with 5 bases between them. The germline V gene has CDR1 LNHNV and CDR2 YYDKDF (reference sequence). In nucleotides, the CDR3 is TGTGCCACCAGCAGGGGAGATAATTCACCCCTCCACTTT. Translating gives CATSRGDNSPLHF.

This chain links TRBV5-1 with TRBJ1-4; TRBD1 might be the D (5 bases). Germline CDR1 SGHRS, CDR2 YFSETQ. CDR3 length: 13 residues. The V gene lost 3 bases and the J gene lost 8 bases, with 11 bases spanning the gap. The CDR3: CASSSQGGEKLFF. The CDR3 DNA follows: TGCGCCAGCAGCTCCCAGGGTGGGGAAAAACTGTTTTTT.

The V and J genes are TRBV15 and TRBJ1-2, with a possible D match to TRBD1 (6 bases). Trimming took 0 bases from V and 5 from J, leaving 10 bases between them. The V gene's germline CDR1 is LNHNV and CDR2 YYDKDF (reference sequence). The CDR3 consists of 14 residues. DNA of the CDR3: TGTGCCACCAGCAGAGACCGGACAGTATATGGCTACACCTTC. This encodes CATSRDRTVYGYTF.

The chain employs TRBV9 and TRBJ1-2; D perhaps matches TRBD1 (6 bases). With 4 bases removed from V and 8 bases from J, the gap between germline ends came to 18 bases. This CDR3 spans 14 amino acids. CDR1 is SGDLS and CDR2 is YYNGEE in the germline V gene. The CDR3 loop is CASSPPGTLSGYTF. CDR3 coding DNA: TGTGCCAGCAGCCCACCCGGGACACTTAGCGGCTACACCTTC.

The chain couples TRBV19 to TRBJ1-1; D unclear. This CDR3 has 16 amino acids. Deletions cut 2 bases from V and 1 base from J, with 14 bases between. Germline loops: CDR1 LNHDA, CDR2 SQIVND (reference sequence). In DNA, the CDR3 is TGTGCCAGTAGTATATGGAGTTTCGGGAGGAACACTGAAGCTTTCTTT. The encoded protein is CASSIWSFGRNTEAFF.

This rearrangement joins TRBV15 to TRBJ1-6, with TRBD1 identical over 10 bases. The CDR3 loop spans 15 amino acids. V shed 0 bases, J shed 8 bases, and the junction held 1 base outside the gene matches. In germline, CDR1 is LNHNV, CDR2 YYDKDF (reference sequence). The CDR3: CATSRDGTGDSPLHF. The DNA for the CDR3 is TGTGCCACCAGCAGAGATGGGACAGGGGATTCACCCCTCCACTTT. Variable domain in full (rest from reference TRBV15 and TRBJ1-6): DAMVIQNPRYQVTQFGKPVTLSCSQTLNHNVMYWYQQKSSQAPKLLFHYYDKDFNNEADTPDNFQSRRPNTSFCFLDIRSPGLGDTAMYLCATSRDGTGDSPLHFGNGTRLTVT.

The rearrangement links TRBV6-2 or TRBV6-3 to TRBJ1-2; a possible D gene is TRBD1 (5 bases). The germline gives CDR1 MNHEY, CDR2 SVGEGT. The CDR3 runs 13 residues. The V and J ends lost 6 bases and 10 bases respectively, with 18 bases between them. Here the CDR3 reads CASSSSGGTVYTF. The DNA for the CDR3 is TGTGCCAGCAGCTCTAGTGGAGGGACCGTCTACACCTTC.

The chain recombines TRBV9 with TRBJ1-1; 7 nucleotides match TRBD1. In germline, CDR1 is SGDLS, CDR2 YYNGEE. The V and J ends lost 4 bases and 12 bases, in that order; junction bases with no gene match: 9. The CDR3 totals 12 residues. CDR3 sequence reads: CASSPGGQFSFF. As DNA, the CDR3 is TGTGCCAGCAGCCCCGGGGGACAGTTTTCTTTCTTT.

The chain has TRBV7-2 and TRBJ1-4; TRBD1 is a possible D gene (5 bases). Trimming left V 5 bases short and J 4 bases short, with 17 bases between. The V gene's germline CDR1 is SGHTA and CDR2 FQGNSA. CDR3 length: 16 amino acids. The CDR3 reads CASSPGRGSRNEKLFF. The DNA for the CDR3 is TGTGCCAGCAGCCCGGGGAGGGGCAGTCGTAATGAAAAACTGTTTTTT. Full variable domain (remainder filled in from reference TRBV7-2 and TRBJ1-4): GAGVSQSPSNKVTEKGKDVELRCDPISGHTALYWYRQSLGQGLEFLIYFQGNSAPDKSGLPSDRFSAERTGGSVSTLTIQRTQQEDSAVYLCASSPGRGSRNEKLFFGSGTQLSVL.

The chain links TRBV7-2 to TRBJ2-4; D is perhaps TRBD2 (6 bases). V lost 6 bases and J 3 bases, leaving 9 bases between the germline ends. This CDR3 region has 13 residues. Germline CDR1 SGHTA, CDR2 FQGNSA. Here the CDR3 DNA reads TGTGCCAGCAGGACTAGGGACAAAAACATTCAGTACTTC. It yields the protein CASRTRDKNIQYF.

The V call is TRBV7-6, the J call TRBJ2-1; TRBD2 might be the D (5 bases). This CDR3 has 17 residues. Trimming stripped 1 base from V and 6 bases from J, with 19 bases between. CDR1 is SGHVS, CDR2 FNYEAQ, per germline. Here the CDR3 DNA reads TGTGCCAGCAGCTTAGGGCGGTCGGAGGAAATGCCCAATGAGCAGTTCTTC. Translation gives CASSLGRSEEMPNEQFF.

This clone came up a few times. This chain connects TRBV28 to TRBJ1-4; TRBD1 matches at 9 bases. V dropped 4 bases and J dropped 8; count of bases not matched to a gene: 8. From germline, CDR1 is MDHEN and CDR2 SYDVKM. This CDR3 is 15 amino acids long. The CDR3 region is CASSSSGTGYEKLFF. The CDR3 nucleotides are TGTGCCAGCAGTTCCTCCGGGACAGGGTACGAAAAACTGTTTTTT.

V and J are TRBV7-9 and TRBJ2-3, with D perhaps matching TRBD1 (5 bases). Germline V CDR1 and CDR2: SEHNR, FQNEAQ (reference sequence). The CDR3 is 14 amino acids. The V end lost 1 base, the J end lost 5 bases, and 10 bases lay between the germline ends. As DNA, the CDR3 is TGTGCCAGCAGCTTAGGACAGCAGGGAGATACGCAGTATTTT. It codes for CASSLGQQGDTQYF. The whole variable domain, filled in from reference TRBV7-9 and TRBJ2-3, reads DTGVSQNPRHKITKRGQNVTFRCDPISEHNRLYWYRQTLGQGPEFLTYFQNEAQLEKSRLLSDRFSAERPKGSFSTLEIQRTEQGDSAMYLCASSLGQQGDTQYFGPGTRLTVL.

This sequence joins TRBV6-2 or TRBV6-3 and TRBJ2-1; D gene unclear. The CDR3 length is 12 residues. Trimming removed 5 bases at V and 10 bases at J, with 12 bases between. The germline V gene encodes CDR1 MNHEY and CDR2 SVGEGT. In nucleotides, the CDR3 is TGTGCCAGCAGTCCCAGGCTCTGGGAGCAGTTCTTC. Residues: CASSPRLWEQFF.

This clone is a singleton in its sample. The rearrangement uses TRBV4-3 and TRBJ2-7; 9 bases agree with TRBD1. This CDR3 is 16 amino acids long. Germline CDR1 is LGHNA and CDR2 is YSLEER. After removal of 1 base from V and 3 bases from J, the junction contained 7 bases not matched to a gene. CDR3 sequence: CASSQGPGTGYYEQYF. The CDR3 bases are TGCGCCAGCAGCCAAGGTCCCGGGACAGGGTACTACGAGCAGTACTTC.

The CDR3 sequence is CASSDQGSGNTIYF. DNA for the CDR3: TGTGCCAGCAGCGATCAGGGGTCTGGAAACACCATATATTTT. The V and J genes are TRBV9 and TRBJ1-3; tentative D call: TRBD1 (6 bases). V was clipped by 3 bases and J by 1 base, with 8 bases between them. The CDR3 is 14 residues long. Germline V gives CDR1 SGDLS, CDR2 YYNGEE.

This rearrangement joins TRBV4-3 to TRBJ1-1; tentative D call: TRBD1 (6 bases). Germline CDR1 LGHNA, CDR2 YSLEER. CDR3 size: 15 residues. V lost 6 bases and J 1 base, leaving 15 bases between the germline ends. The CDR3 DNA is TGCGCCAGCAGGCCCCGGGACAAGCGGAACACTGAAGCTTTCTTT. Protein sequence: CASRPRDKRNTEAFF.

The chain is built from TRBV6-5 and TRBJ2-7, with TRBD1 matching 10 bases. This CDR3 has 14 residues. The ends lost 5 bases at V and 3 bases at J; junction bases unmatched: 4. Germline CDR1 reads MNHEY; CDR2 reads SVGAGI. The CDR3 spells CASSPTGGFYEQYF. In DNA form, the CDR3 reads TGTGCCAGCAGTCCGACAGGGGGCTTCTACGAGCAGTACTTC.

This clone was picked up a small number of times. The chain has TRBV15 and TRBJ1-1; possibly TRBD1 for D (5 bases). Between the trimmed V and J ends, which lost 1 base and 7 bases, there was a span of 10 bases. This CDR3 contains 13 residues. The germline CDR1 and CDR2 sequences are LNHNV and YYDKDF (reference sequence). The CDR3 nucleotides read TGTGCCACCAGCAGAGGGGGCCAGTATGAAGCTTTCTTT. It yields the protein CATSRGGQYEAFF.

The gene calls are TRBV19 and TRBJ1-4; 8 bases line up with TRBD1. V shed 5 bases and J 5 bases; nucleotides not matched to a gene: 10. This CDR3 has 16 residues. CDR1 is LNHDA and CDR2 is SQIVND in the germline V gene (reference sequence). In DNA, the CDR3 is TGTGCCAGTAGTGCCGAACCCGGGACAGGCAATGAAAAACTGTTTTTT. Its protein product is CASSAEPGTGNEKLFF.

The chain couples TRBV7-9 to TRBJ2-2, with 7 bases that match TRBD2. Germline V gene lookup returns CDR1 SEHNR and CDR2 FQNEAQ (reference sequence). With 8 bases clipped from V and 7 bases from J, the junction kept 7 bases outside the gene matches. The CDR3 sequence is 13 residues long. The CDR3 reads CASGGVQLGELFF. The CDR3 DNA reads as TGTGCCAGCGGGGGGGTCCAACTCGGGGAGCTGTTTTTT.

This clone has more than one count but fewer than ten. The chain joins TRBV6-5 to TRBJ2-1; TRBD1 is a possible D gene (6 bases). This CDR3 has 11 residues. Germline-derived CDR1 and CDR2 are MNHEY and SVGAGI. V lost 5 bases and J 10 bases, leaving 9 bases between the germline ends. DNA of the CDR3: TGTGCCAGCAGTATCGGACAGGAGCAGTTCTTC. Residues: CASSIGQEQFF.